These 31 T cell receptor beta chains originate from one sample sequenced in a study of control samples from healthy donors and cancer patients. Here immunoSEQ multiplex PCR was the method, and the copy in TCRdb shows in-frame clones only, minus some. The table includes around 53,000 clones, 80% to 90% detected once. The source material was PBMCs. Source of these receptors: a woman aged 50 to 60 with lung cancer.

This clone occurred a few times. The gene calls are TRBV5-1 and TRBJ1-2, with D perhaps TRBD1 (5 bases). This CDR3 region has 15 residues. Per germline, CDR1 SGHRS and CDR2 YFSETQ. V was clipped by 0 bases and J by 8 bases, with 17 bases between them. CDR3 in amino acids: CASSLDSQGLGGYTF. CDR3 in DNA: TGCGCCAGCAGCTTGGATAGTCAGGGCCTCGGAGGCTACACCTTC.

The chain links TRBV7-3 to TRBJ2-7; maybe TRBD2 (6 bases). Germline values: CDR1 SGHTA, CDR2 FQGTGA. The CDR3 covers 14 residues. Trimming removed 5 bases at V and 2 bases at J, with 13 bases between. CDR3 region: CASSVGTGPYEQYF. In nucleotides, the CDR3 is TGTGCCAGCAGCGTCGGGACTGGCCCCTACGAGCAGTACTTC.

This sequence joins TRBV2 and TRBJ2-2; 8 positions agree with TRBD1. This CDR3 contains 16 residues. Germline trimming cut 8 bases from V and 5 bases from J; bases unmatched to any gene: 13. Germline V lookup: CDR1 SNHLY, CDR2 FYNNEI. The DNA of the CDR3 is TGTGCCAGCCGAGGACAGGGCTCGTTTTGGACCGGGGAGCTGTTTTTT. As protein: CASRGQGSFWTGELFF.

The CDR3 nucleotides are TGTGCCAGCAGCTTAGCTAACTATGGCTACACCTTC. Amino acids: CASSLANYGYTF. V and J are TRBV11-2 and TRBJ1-2; D not certain. The germline gives CDR1 SGHAT, CDR2 FQNNGV. This CDR3 has 12 amino acids. The germline V and J ends were trimmed by 1 base and 0 bases, with 0 bases remaining between them. Filled out from reference TRBV11-2 and TRBJ1-2, the complete variable domain reads EAGVAQSPRYKIIEKRQSVAFWCNPISGHATLYWYQQILGQGPKLLIQFQNNGVVDDSQLPKDRFSAERLKGVDSTLKIQPAKLEDSAVYLCASSLANYGYTFGSGTRLTVV.

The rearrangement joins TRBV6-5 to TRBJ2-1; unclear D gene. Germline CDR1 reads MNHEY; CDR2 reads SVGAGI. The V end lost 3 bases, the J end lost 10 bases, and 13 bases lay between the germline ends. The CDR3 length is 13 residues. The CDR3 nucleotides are TGTGCCAGCAGTTATGGACCTAGGTGGGAGCAGTTCTTC. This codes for CASSYGPRWEQFF.

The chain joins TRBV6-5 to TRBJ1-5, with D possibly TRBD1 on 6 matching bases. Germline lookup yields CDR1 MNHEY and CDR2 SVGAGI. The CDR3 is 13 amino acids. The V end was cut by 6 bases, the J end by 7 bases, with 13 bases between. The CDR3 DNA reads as TGTGCCAGCAGCCAAACAGGGAGGCAGCCCCAGCATTTT. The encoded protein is CASSQTGRQPQHF.

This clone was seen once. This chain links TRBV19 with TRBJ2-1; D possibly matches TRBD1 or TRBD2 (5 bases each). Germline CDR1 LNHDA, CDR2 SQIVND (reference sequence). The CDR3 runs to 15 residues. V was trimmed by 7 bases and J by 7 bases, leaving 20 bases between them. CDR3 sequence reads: CASTAVIGTLNEQFF. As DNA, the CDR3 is TGTGCCAGTACCGCAGTTATCGGGACGCTTAATGAGCAGTTCTTC.

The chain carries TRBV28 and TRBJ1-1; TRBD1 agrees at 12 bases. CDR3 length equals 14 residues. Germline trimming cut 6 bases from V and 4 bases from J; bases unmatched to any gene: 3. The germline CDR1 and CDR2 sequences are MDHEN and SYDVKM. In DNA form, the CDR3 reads TGTGCCAGCAGGGGACAGGGGGCCAGCACTGAAGCTTTCTTT. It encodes CASRGQGASTEAFF. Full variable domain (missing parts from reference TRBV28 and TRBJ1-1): DVKVTQSSRYLVKRTGEKVFLECVQDMDHENMFWYRQDPGLGLRLIYFSYDVKMKEKGDIPEGYSVSREKKERFSLILESASTNQTSMYLCASRGQGASTEAFFGQGTRLTVV.

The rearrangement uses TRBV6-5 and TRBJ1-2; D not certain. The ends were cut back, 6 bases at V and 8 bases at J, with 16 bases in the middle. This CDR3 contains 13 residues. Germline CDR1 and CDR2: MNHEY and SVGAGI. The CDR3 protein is CASSPGMVQGYTF. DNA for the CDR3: TGTGCCAGCAGCCCGGGGATGGTTCAAGGCTACACCTTC.

In DNA form, the CDR3 reads TGTGCCAGCAGCCCGGGACTAGCGGGGGGCTCCTACGAGCAGTACTTC. Translated: CASSPGLAGGSYEQYF. The chain is built from TRBV7-7 and TRBJ2-7; 15 nucleotides align to TRBD2. V lost 5 bases to trimming and J lost 0 bases; unmatched junction nucleotides: 2. The CDR3 sequence is 16 residues long. Per germline, CDR1 SSHAT and CDR2 FNYEAQ (reference sequence).

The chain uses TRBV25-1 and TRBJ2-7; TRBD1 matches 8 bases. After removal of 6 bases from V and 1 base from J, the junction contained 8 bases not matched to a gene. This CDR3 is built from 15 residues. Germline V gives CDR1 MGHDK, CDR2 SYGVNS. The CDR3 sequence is CASSLQGAGSYEQYF. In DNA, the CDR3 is TGTGCCAGCAGCCTCCAGGGGGCGGGTTCCTACGAGCAGTACTTC.

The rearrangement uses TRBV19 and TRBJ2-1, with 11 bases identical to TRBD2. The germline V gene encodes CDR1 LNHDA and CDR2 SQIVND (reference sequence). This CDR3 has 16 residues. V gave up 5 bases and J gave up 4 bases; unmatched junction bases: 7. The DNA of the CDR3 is TGTGCCAGTAGTTCCCGGACTAGCGGGTATTACAATGAGCAGTTCTTC. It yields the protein CASSSRTSGYYNEQFF. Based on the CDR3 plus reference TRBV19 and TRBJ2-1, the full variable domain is DGGITQSPKYLFRKEGQNVTLSCEQNLNHDAMYWYRQDPGQGLRLIYYSQIVNDFQKGDIAEGYSVSREKKESFPLTVTSAQKNPTAFYLCASSSRTSGYYNEQFFGPGTRLTVL.

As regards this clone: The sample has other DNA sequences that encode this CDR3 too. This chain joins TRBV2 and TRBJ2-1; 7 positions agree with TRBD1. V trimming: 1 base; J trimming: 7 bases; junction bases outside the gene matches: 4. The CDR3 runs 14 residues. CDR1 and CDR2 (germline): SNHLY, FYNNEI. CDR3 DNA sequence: TGTGCCAGCAGTGAAGGACAGGGTGATAATGAGCAGTTCTTC. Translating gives CASSEGQGDNEQFF.

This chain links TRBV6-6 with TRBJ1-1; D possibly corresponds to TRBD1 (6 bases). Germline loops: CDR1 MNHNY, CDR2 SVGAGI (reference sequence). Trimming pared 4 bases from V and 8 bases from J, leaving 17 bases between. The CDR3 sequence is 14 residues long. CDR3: CASSSQLQGTEAFF. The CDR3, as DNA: TGTGCCAGCAGTTCACAACTACAGGGTACGGAAGCTTTCTTT.

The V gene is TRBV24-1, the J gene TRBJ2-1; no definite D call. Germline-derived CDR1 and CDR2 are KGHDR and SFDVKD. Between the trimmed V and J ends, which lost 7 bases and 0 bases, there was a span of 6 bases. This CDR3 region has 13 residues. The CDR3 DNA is TGTGCCACCAGCGACTCCTCCTACAATGAGCAGTTCTTC. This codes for CATSDSSYNEQFF.

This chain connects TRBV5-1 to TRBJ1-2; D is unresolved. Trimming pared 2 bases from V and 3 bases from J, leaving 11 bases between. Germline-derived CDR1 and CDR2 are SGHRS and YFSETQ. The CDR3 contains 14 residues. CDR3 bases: TGCGCCAGCAGCTTCGACGGGTTGGACTATGGCTACACCTTC. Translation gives CASSFDGLDYGYTF. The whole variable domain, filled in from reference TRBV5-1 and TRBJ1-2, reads KAGVTQTPRYLIKTRGQQVTLSCSPISGHRSVSWYQQTPGQGLQFLFEYFSETQRNKGNFPGRFSGRQFSNSRSEMNVSTLELGDSALYLCASSFDGLDYGYTFGSGTRLTVV.

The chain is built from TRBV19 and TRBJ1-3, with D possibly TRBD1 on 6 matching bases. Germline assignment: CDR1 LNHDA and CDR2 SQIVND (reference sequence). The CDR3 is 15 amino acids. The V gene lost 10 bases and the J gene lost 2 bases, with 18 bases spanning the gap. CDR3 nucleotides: TGTGCCACCACTGGAGGGGGGTGGGCTGGAAACACCATATATTTT. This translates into CATTGGGWAGNTIYF.

CDR3 amino acids: CAISEGLAGPTDTQYF. As DNA, the CDR3 is TGTGCCATCAGTGAGGGACTAGCGGGGCCCACAGATACGCAGTATTTT. The V gene is TRBV10-3, the J gene TRBJ2-3; 12 nucleotides match TRBD2. The length of the CDR3 is 16 residues. Germline trimming cut 2 bases from V and 2 bases from J; bases unmatched to any gene: 2. Germline-derived CDR1 and CDR2 are ENHRY and SYGVKD.

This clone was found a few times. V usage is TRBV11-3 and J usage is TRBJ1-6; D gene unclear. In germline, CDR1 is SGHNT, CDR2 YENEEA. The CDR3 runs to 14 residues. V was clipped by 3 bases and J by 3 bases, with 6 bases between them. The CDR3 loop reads CASSFSLYNSPLHF. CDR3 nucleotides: TGTGCCAGCAGCTTCAGCCTCTATAATTCACCCCTCCACTTT.

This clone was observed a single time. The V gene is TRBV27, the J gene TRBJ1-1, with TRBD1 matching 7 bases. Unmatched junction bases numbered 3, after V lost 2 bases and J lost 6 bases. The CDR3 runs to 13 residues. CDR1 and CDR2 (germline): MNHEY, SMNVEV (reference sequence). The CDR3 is CASSLKGQPEAFF. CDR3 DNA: TGTGCCAGCAGTTTAAAGGGACAGCCTGAAGCTTTCTTT.

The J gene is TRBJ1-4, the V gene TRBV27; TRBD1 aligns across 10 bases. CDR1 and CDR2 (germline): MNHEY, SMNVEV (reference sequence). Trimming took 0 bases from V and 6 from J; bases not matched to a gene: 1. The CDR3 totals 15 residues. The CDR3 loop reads CASSLSGQGYEKLFF. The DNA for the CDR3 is TGTGCCAGCAGTTTATCGGGACAGGGGTATGAAAAACTGTTTTTT.

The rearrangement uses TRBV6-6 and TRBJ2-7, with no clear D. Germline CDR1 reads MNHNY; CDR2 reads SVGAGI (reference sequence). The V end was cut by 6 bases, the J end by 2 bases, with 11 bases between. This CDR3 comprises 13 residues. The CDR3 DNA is TGTGCCAGCAGGCACAGAGTCCCCTACGAGCAGTACTTC. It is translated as CASRHRVPYEQYF.

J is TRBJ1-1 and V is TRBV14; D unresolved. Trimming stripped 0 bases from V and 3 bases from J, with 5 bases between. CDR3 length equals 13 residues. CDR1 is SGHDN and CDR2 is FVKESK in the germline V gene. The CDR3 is CASSQDLYTEAFF. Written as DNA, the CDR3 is TGTGCCAGCAGCCAAGATTTGTACACTGAAGCTTTCTTT.

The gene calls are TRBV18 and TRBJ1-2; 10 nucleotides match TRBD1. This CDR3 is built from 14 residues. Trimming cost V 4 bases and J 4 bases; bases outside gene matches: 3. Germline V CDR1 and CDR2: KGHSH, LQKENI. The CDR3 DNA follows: TGTGCCAGCTCACGGACAGGGGGGGCCTATGGCTACACCTTC. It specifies CASSRTGGAYGYTF. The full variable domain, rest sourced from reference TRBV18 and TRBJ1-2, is NAGVMQNPRHLVRRRGQEARLRCSPMKGHSHVYWYRQLPEEGLKFMVYLQKENIIDESGMPKERFSAEFPKEGPSILRIQQVVRGDSAAYFCASSRTGGAYGYTFGSGTRLTVV.

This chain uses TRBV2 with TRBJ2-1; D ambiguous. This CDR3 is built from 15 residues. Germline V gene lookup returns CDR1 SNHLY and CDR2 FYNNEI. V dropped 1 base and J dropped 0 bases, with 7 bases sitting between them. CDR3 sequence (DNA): TGTGCCAGCAGTGAAGTCGCTAGCTCCTACAATGAGCAGTTCTTC. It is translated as CASSEVASSYNEQFF.

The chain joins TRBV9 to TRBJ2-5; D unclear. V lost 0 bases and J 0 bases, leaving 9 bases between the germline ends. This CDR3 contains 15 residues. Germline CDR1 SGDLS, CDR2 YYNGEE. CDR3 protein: CASSVAGSYQETQYF. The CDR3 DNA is TGTGCCAGCAGCGTAGCTGGTTCGTACCAAGAGACCCAGTACTTC. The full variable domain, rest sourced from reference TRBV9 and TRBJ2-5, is DSGVTQTPKHLITATGQRVTLRCSPRSGDLSVYWYQQSLDQGLQFLIQYYNGEERAKGNILERFSAQQFPDLHSELNLSSLELGDSALYFCASSVAGSYQETQYFGPGTRLLVL.

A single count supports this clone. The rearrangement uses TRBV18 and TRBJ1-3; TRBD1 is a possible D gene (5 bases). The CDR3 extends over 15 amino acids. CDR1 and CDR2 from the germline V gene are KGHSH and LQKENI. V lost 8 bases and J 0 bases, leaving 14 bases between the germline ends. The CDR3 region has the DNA TGTGCCAGCGCTCTGGGACTACTCTCTGGAAACACCATATATTTT. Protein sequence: CASALGLLSGNTIYF.

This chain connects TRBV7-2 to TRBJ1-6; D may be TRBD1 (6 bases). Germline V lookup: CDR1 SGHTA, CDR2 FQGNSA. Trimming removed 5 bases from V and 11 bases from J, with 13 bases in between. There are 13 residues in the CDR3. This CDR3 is CASSPNRDPPLHF. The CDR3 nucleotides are TGTGCCAGCAGCCCAAACAGGGATCCACCCCTCCACTTT.

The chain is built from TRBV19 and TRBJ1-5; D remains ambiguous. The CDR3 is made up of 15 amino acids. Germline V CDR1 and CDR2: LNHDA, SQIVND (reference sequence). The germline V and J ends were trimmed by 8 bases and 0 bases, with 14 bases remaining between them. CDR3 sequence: CASGEFRDSNQPQHF. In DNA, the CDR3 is TGTGCCAGTGGAGAGTTTAGGGATAGCAATCAGCCCCAGCATTTT.

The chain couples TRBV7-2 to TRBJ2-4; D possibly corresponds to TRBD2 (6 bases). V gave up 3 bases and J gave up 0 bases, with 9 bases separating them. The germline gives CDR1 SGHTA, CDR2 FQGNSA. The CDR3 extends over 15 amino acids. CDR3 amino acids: CASSLGGLAKNIQYF. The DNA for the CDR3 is TGTGCCAGCAGCTTGGGGGGACTAGCCAAAAACATTCAGTACTTC.

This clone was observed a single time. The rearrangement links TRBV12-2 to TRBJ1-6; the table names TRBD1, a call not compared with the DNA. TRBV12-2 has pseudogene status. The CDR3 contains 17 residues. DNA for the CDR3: TGTGCAAGTCGCAAATGGGCCGGCCCCCCCTATAATTCACCCCTCCACTTT. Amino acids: CASRKWAGPPYNSPLHF.